This is a list of T cell receptor beta chains from one sample in a study of T cells in Graves' hyperthyroidism and ophthalmopathy. TCRdb recomputed calls from the multiplex PCR reads with MiXCR, one row per CDR3 protein. The sample yields some 600,000 distinct CDR3 sequences, approximately 13% seen once. Sample: blood. These receptors came from a woman between 25 and 40 years old with Graves' hyperthyroidism that later progressed to Graves' ophthalmopathy. The CDR3 runs from the conserved cysteine through the conserved F or W. Fields, in order: V gene, D gene, clone size, J gene, CDR3 protein, CDR3 DNA. D genes are given only for firm matches. Clone size is stated in some rows and not others, as once, few, many or a class when expanded.

v_call: TRBV2
d_call: NA
clone_size: many
j_call: TRBJ2-5
cdr3_aa: CASRGRETQYF
cdr3_nt: TGTGCCAGCAGGGGAAGAGAGACCCAGTACTTC

v_call: TRBV20-1
d_call: NA
clone_size: few
j_call: TRBJ1-5
cdr3_aa: CSARDRAKNQPQHF
cdr3_nt: TGCAGTGCTAGAGACAGGGCTAAAAATCAGCCCCAGCATTTT

v_call: TRBV12-3/TRBV12-4
d_call: TRBD1
clone_size: few
j_call: TRBJ2-1
cdr3_aa: CASRGTGEQFF
cdr3_nt: TGTGCCAGCAGGGGGACAGGAGAGCAGTTCTTC

v_call: TRBV20-1
d_call: TRBD2
clone_size: once
j_call: TRBJ2-7
cdr3_aa: CSARGLAGEYEQYF
cdr3_nt: TGCAGTGCTAGGGGTCTAGCGGGAGAATACGAGCAGTACTTC

v_call: TRBV30
d_call: NA
clone_size: few
j_call: TRBJ1-2
cdr3_aa: CAWSVRRAEGYTF
cdr3_nt: TGTGCCTGGAGTGTACGAAGGGCGGAGGGCTACACCTTC

v_call: TRBV18
d_call: NA
clone_size: many
j_call: TRBJ2-1
cdr3_aa: CASSPGSYNEQFF
cdr3_nt: TGTGCCAGCTCACCGGGATCCTACAATGAGCAGTTCTTC

v_call: TRBV19
d_call: TRBD1
clone_size: NA
j_call: TRBJ2-3
cdr3_aa: CASSPPAQGVDTQYF
cdr3_nt: TGTGCCAGTAGTCCCCCAGCACAGGGGGTAGATACGCAGTATTTT

v_call: TRBV20-1
d_call: TRBD2
clone_size: NA
j_call: TRBJ2-7
cdr3_aa: CSASHILAGDVNEQYF
cdr3_nt: TGCAGTGCTAGCCACATACTAGCGGGAGACGTCAATGAGCAGTACTTC

v_call: TRBV5-1
d_call: NA
clone_size: few
j_call: TRBJ2-1
cdr3_aa: CASRPGTPWNEQFF
cdr3_nt: TGCGCCAGCAGACCAGGGACTCCGTGGAATGAGCAGTTCTTC

v_call: TRBV7-2
d_call: TRBD2
clone_size: many
j_call: TRBJ2-3
cdr3_aa: CASSPLAESTDTQYF
cdr3_nt: TGTGCCAGCAGCCCACTAGCGGAGAGCACAGATACGCAGTATTTT

v_call: TRBV24-1
d_call: TRBD2
clone_size: many
j_call: TRBJ2-1
cdr3_aa: CATSDLPGLAGHNEQFF
cdr3_nt: TGTGCCACCAGTGATCTCCCGGGACTAGCGGGACACAATGAGCAGTTCTTC

v_call: TRBV20-1
d_call: NA
clone_size: NA
j_call: TRBJ1-6
cdr3_aa: CSARDPGWALKTPSLNSPLHF
cdr3_nt: TGCAGTGCTAGAGACCCTGGGTGGGCCCTAAAGACCCCTAGCCTCAATTCACCCCTCCACTTT

v_call: TRBV30
d_call: TRBD1
clone_size: NA
j_call: TRBJ1-2
cdr3_aa: CAWSVYSGGNYGYTF
cdr3_nt: TGTGCCTGGAGTGTATATTCAGGGGGCAACTATGGCTACACCTTC

v_call: TRBV29-1
d_call: TRBD1
clone_size: many
j_call: TRBJ1-1
cdr3_aa: CSVLPGTGGTEAFF
cdr3_nt: TGCAGCGTTCTCCCAGGGACAGGGGGCACTGAAGCTTTCTTT

v_call: TRBV7-9
d_call: TRBD1
clone_size: many
j_call: TRBJ1-1
cdr3_aa: CASSVAGGLNTEAFF
cdr3_nt: TGTGCCAGCAGCGTAGCAGGGGGTTTGAACACTGAAGCTTTCTTT

v_call: TRBV3-1
d_call: NA
clone_size: NA
j_call: TRBJ2-5
cdr3_aa: CASSQDLSWGRIEDKTQYF
cdr3_nt: TGTGCCAGCAGCCAAGACCTATCATGGGGAAGGATCGAGGATAAGACCCAGTACTTC

v_call: TRBV2
d_call: NA
clone_size: many
j_call: TRBJ1-5
cdr3_aa: CASSEAGDSNQPQHF
cdr3_nt: TGTGCCAGCAGTGAAGCCGGGGATAGCAATCAGCCCCAGCATTTT

v_call: TRBV7-2
d_call: NA
clone_size: few
j_call: TRBJ1-2
cdr3_aa: CASSFKPDGYTF
cdr3_nt: TGTGCCAGCAGCTTCAAACCGGATGGCTACACCTTC

v_call: TRBV19
d_call: TRBD1
clone_size: many
j_call: TRBJ1-1
cdr3_aa: CASTNIGTGETEAFF
cdr3_nt: TGTGCCAGTACTAATATTGGGACAGGGGAGACTGAAGCTTTCTTT

v_call: TRBV25-1
d_call: NA
clone_size: many
j_call: TRBJ2-5
cdr3_aa: CASKGDLETQYF
cdr3_nt: TGTGCCAGCAAAGGGGATTTGGAGACCCAGTACTTC

v_call: TRBV19
d_call: NA
clone_size: few
j_call: TRBJ2-2
cdr3_aa: CASSRQERSGELFF
cdr3_nt: TGTGCCAGCAGCCGACAGGAACGATCCGGGGAGCTGTTTTTT

v_call: TRBV11-2
d_call: TRBD1
clone_size: NA
j_call: TRBJ2-7
cdr3_aa: CASSQGGDYEQYF
cdr3_nt: TGTGCCAGCAGCCAAGGGGGCGACTACGAGCAGTACTTC

v_call: TRBV20-1
d_call: TRBD1
clone_size: NA
j_call: TRBJ2-7
cdr3_aa: CSARWGAGGNEQYF
cdr3_nt: TGCAGTGCTAGGTGGGGGGCAGGGGGCAACGAGCAGTACTTC

v_call: TRBV5-6
d_call: NA
clone_size: many
j_call: TRBJ2-2
cdr3_aa: CASSVTANTGELFF
cdr3_nt: TGTGCCAGCAGCGTGACAGCGAACACCGGGGAGCTGTTTTTT

v_call: TRBV11-3
d_call: NA
clone_size: many
j_call: TRBJ2-7
cdr3_aa: CASSSTSYEQYF
cdr3_nt: TGTGCCAGCAGCTCTACTTCCTACGAGCAGTACTTC

v_call: TRBV11-2
d_call: NA
clone_size: many
j_call: TRBJ2-1
cdr3_aa: CASSFGVRDEQFF
cdr3_nt: TGTGCCAGCAGCTTTGGAGTGAGGGATGAGCAGTTCTTC

v_call: TRBV25-1
d_call: NA
clone_size: many
j_call: TRBJ2-1
cdr3_aa: CASSDPTGSGNEQFF
cdr3_nt: TGTGCCAGCAGTGACCCAACAGGGTCAGGGAATGAGCAGTTCTTC

v_call: TRBV28
d_call: NA
clone_size: many
j_call: TRBJ1-5
cdr3_aa: CASSWRGGLQPQHF
cdr3_nt: TGTGCCAGCAGTTGGAGGGGGGGCCTTCAGCCCCAGCATTTT

v_call: TRBV27
d_call: NA
clone_size: many
j_call: TRBJ2-6
cdr3_aa: CASSLSEANVLTF
cdr3_nt: TGTGCCAGCAGTTTAAGTGAGGCCAACGTCCTGACTTTC

v_call: TRBV2
d_call: NA
clone_size: many
j_call: TRBJ2-7
cdr3_aa: CASRPDSYEQYF
cdr3_nt: TGTGCCAGCAGACCCGACTCGTACGAGCAGTACTTC

v_call: TRBV3-1
d_call: TRBD1
clone_size: many
j_call: TRBJ1-6
cdr3_aa: CASTPSGTGGYNSPLHF
cdr3_nt: TGTGCCAGCACCCCATCCGGGACAGGGGGCTATAATTCACCCCTCCACTTT

v_call: TRBV12-3/TRBV12-4
d_call: TRBD1
clone_size: many
j_call: TRBJ2-7
cdr3_aa: CASSRTGDNYEQYF
cdr3_nt: TGTGCCAGCAGCAGGACAGGCGATAACTACGAGCAGTACTTC

v_call: TRBV3-1
d_call: TRBD2
clone_size: many
j_call: TRBJ2-7
cdr3_aa: CASSPNPSGRSYEQYF
cdr3_nt: TGTGCCAGCAGCCCGAACCCTAGCGGGAGGTCATACGAGCAGTACTTC

v_call: TRBV6-1
d_call: TRBD2
clone_size: NA
j_call: TRBJ2-1
cdr3_aa: CASRNGLAGVGRNEQFF
cdr3_nt: TGTGCCAGCAGGAACGGACTAGCGGGAGTAGGGCGCAATGAGCAGTTCTTC

v_call: TRBV9
d_call: NA
clone_size: NA
j_call: TRBJ2-2
cdr3_aa: CASSAGGRTGELFF
cdr3_nt: TGTGCCAGCAGCGCCGGGGGTCGTACCGGGGAGCTGTTTTTT

v_call: TRBV7-9
d_call: TRBD2
clone_size: many
j_call: TRBJ2-1
cdr3_aa: CASSLIGLAEYNEQFF
cdr3_nt: TGTGCCAGCAGCTTAATAGGACTAGCGGAGTACAATGAGCAGTTCTTC

v_call: TRBV9
d_call: NA
clone_size: NA
j_call: TRBJ2-1
cdr3_aa: CASSVAGASEYNEQFF
cdr3_nt: TGTGCCAGCAGCGTAGCTGGGGCTAGCGAATACAATGAGCAGTTCTTC

v_call: TRBV7-9
d_call: NA
clone_size: NA
j_call: TRBJ2-7
cdr3_aa: CASSRRDEQYF
cdr3_nt: TGTGCCAGCAGCCGCAGGGACGAGCAGTACTTC

v_call: TRBV12-3/TRBV12-4
d_call: TRBD2
clone_size: many
j_call: TRBJ2-3
cdr3_aa: CASSLWGSGSITDTQYF
cdr3_nt: TGTGCCAGCAGTTTATGGGGTAGCGGGAGCATCACAGATACGCAGTATTTT

v_call: TRBV20-1
d_call: NA
clone_size: few
j_call: TRBJ1-2
cdr3_aa: CSARVGAYGYTF
cdr3_nt: TGCAGTGCTAGAGTAGGGGCCTATGGCTACACCTTC

v_call: TRBV18
d_call: NA
clone_size: many
j_call: TRBJ1-5
cdr3_aa: CASSPRDQPQHF
cdr3_nt: TGTGCCAGCTCACCACGGGACCAGCCCCAGCATTTT

v_call: TRBV6-6
d_call: NA
clone_size: few
j_call: TRBJ2-3
cdr3_aa: CASSYGGLSTDTQYF
cdr3_nt: TGTGCCAGCAGTTACGGGGGGCTTAGCACAGATACGCAGTATTTT

v_call: TRBV10-3
d_call: NA
clone_size: many
j_call: TRBJ2-2
cdr3_aa: CAISRPQTPGELFF
cdr3_nt: TGTGCCATCAGTCGCCCTCAGACACCCGGGGAGCTGTTTTTT

v_call: TRBV18
d_call: NA
clone_size: many
j_call: TRBJ2-1
cdr3_aa: CASSPGLQPNNEQFF
cdr3_nt: TGTGCCAGCTCACCAGGCCTACAACCCAACAATGAGCAGTTCTTC

v_call: TRBV18
d_call: TRBD2
clone_size: few
j_call: TRBJ2-7
cdr3_aa: CASSPGGSSGTYEQYF
cdr3_nt: TGTGCCAGCTCACCAGGGGGGAGTAGCGGGACCTACGAGCAGTACTTC

v_call: TRBV9
d_call: TRBD2
clone_size: NA
j_call: TRBJ2-5
cdr3_aa: CASSVVGSGIQETQYF
cdr3_nt: TGTGCCAGCAGCGTAGTGGGTAGCGGGATCCAAGAGACCCAGTACTTC

v_call: TRBV19
d_call: TRBD1
clone_size: many
j_call: TRBJ1-4
cdr3_aa: CASIAGTGDEKLFF
cdr3_nt: TGTGCCAGTATAGCCGGGACAGGGGATGAAAAACTGTTTTTT

v_call: TRBV10-2
d_call: NA
clone_size: many
j_call: TRBJ2-1
cdr3_aa: CASSATNEQFF
cdr3_nt: TGCGCCAGCAGCGCCACGAATGAGCAGTTCTTC

v_call: TRBV30
d_call: NA
clone_size: few
j_call: TRBJ2-7
cdr3_aa: CAWSVGVSVDSYEQYF
cdr3_nt: TGTGCCTGGAGTGTAGGGGTTAGCGTCGACTCCTACGAGCAGTACTTC

v_call: TRBV6-1
d_call: TRBD2
clone_size: once
j_call: TRBJ2-5
cdr3_aa: CASTRTLAGETQYF
cdr3_nt: TGTGCCAGTACACGAACTCTAGCGGGAGAGACCCAGTACTTC

v_call: TRBV15
d_call: NA
clone_size: NA
j_call: TRBJ2-3
cdr3_aa: CATSRSPGTGTDTQYF
cdr3_nt: TGTGCCACCAGCAGATCTCCAGGGACGGGGACAGATACGCAGTATTTT

v_call: TRBV3-1
d_call: TRBD1
clone_size: many
j_call: TRBJ2-2
cdr3_aa: CASSQDGQGFLSELFF
cdr3_nt: TGTGCCAGCAGCCAAGACGGACAGGGTTTCCTATCCGAGCTGTTTTTT

v_call: TRBV5-1
d_call: NA
clone_size: many
j_call: TRBJ2-1
cdr3_aa: CASSPRLTRDNEQFF
cdr3_nt: TGCGCCAGCAGCCCTAGACTAACGAGGGACAATGAGCAGTTCTTC

v_call: TRBV27
d_call: NA
clone_size: many
j_call: TRBJ1-1
cdr3_aa: CASSLNRRTNTEAFF
cdr3_nt: TGTGCCAGCAGTCTTAACAGAAGGACGAACACTGAAGCTTTCTTT